This T cell receptor beta chain is from a study of T-cell memory formation after mild COVID-19 (dated by TCRdb to the early 2020s). In the study overall: Most TCR sequence clusters were specific to one of the two donors. Two young, previously healthy adult volunteers made up the cohort, one male and one female. In a couple of donors, T-cell clones that expanded and contracted after mild COVID-19 were tracked by sequencing TCRalpha and TCRbeta repertoires over time. The paper as a whole reports these results and caveats: Only a couple of mild cases were covered in the study, and larger cohorts including severe cases with pre-infection samples were considered necessary. Contracting CD4+ clones were located mainly in the CM and EM memory subsets, whereas CD8+ clones were found to be enriched in EMRA. Clones contracting from day 15 to 85 had balanced CD4/CD8 phenotypes, while a second wave expanding from day 15 to 37 was biased towards CD4+. Whether the second-wave clones peaking on day 37 were SARS-CoV-2 specific was not confirmed. The detection of some responding clones in pre-infection memory suggests that pre-existing cross-reactive memory T cells joined the SARS-CoV-2 response.

Trimming removed 4 bases from V and 8 bases from J; the gene matches leave 4 bases unexplained. The CDR3 spans 13 residues, from the cysteine through the phenylalanine. Just the 39-base CDR3 DNA is kept, in frame starting at base 1. Reading the germline V gene gives CDR1 SGHVS and CDR2 FNYEAQ. Comments on this clonotype: What antigen it recognizes has not been identified. No clone much larger than this one lies a single base away; base qualities are absent.

PBMCs were isolated by Ficoll-Paque density gradient centrifugation. The sequencing machine was an Illumina NovaSeq 6000. TCRalpha and TCRbeta cDNA libraries were built by 5'RACE with constant-segment primers, adding sample barcodes and unique molecular identifiers. RNA was extracted from every sample with Trizol reagent. Library amplification was performed in two PCR steps, and a second sample barcode and Illumina TruSeq adapters were introduced in the second step. Sequencing of libraries was performed on an Illumina NovaSeq with 2 x 150 bp paired-end reads. As for the authors' bioinformatics: With migec v1.2.7, reads were demultiplexed and then collapsed into UMI-guided consensus sequences. Using mixcr v2.1.11, UMI consensuses were aligned to TRA and TRB V and J templates and then assembled into clonotypes. A clonotype was counted as expanded or contracted only if both edgeR and NoisET called the change significant, with noise models trained on biological replicates. For edgeR calls, a false discovery rate-adjusted p below 0.01 and a log2 fold-change threshold of 1 were applied. As an exploratory analysis of dynamics, max-normalized trajectories of the 1000 most abundant clonotypes were examined with PCA combined with hierarchical clustering. Separately sequenced CD4+ and CD8+ repertoires were used to assign the CD4 or CD8 phenotype of responding clones. Clones were called with MiXCR by TCRdb after fastp trimmed the public reads at Q25, and only in-frame beta chains were retained. Rows matching on CDR3 protein sequence are summarized as one entry with the most common DNA and genes. In this record, the V and J calls reflect TCRdb's handling and not the investigators' own analysis. Counted in this sample were about 47,000 distinct CDR3 sequences; 8% to 10% of them appeared once. The biggest ten clones account for approximately 10% of the sample.

This chain is built from TRBV7-6 and TRBJ1-2, with 10 middle bases fitting TRBD1. Sequencing input: PBMCs or a T cell subset sorted from them (not recorded which). The TCR sequence derives from an adult woman who had mild COVID-19 (a few samples of this study predate the infection). The sample titles of this study are shuffled in the database, so cell type and time point are left out; the donor was told from shared clones. The nucleotide sequence is given as TGTGCCAGCAGCTCGGGGACAGGGGACGGCTACACCTTC. The encoded protein is CASSSGTGDGYTF.